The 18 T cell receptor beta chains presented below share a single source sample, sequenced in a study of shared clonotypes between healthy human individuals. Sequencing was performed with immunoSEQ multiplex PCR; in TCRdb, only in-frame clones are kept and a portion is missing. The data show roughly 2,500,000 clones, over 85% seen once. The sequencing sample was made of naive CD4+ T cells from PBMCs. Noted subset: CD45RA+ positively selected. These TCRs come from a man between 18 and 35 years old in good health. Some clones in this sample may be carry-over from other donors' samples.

CDR3 bases: TGTGCCAGCAGCCTGGGGGGTGCGCCCGGGGAGCTGTTTTTT. It translates to CASSLGGAPGELFF. The chain joins TRBV7-2 to TRBJ2-2; possibly TRBD2 for D (6 bases). The germline V gene has CDR1 SGHTA and CDR2 FQGNSA. Trimming stripped 5 bases from V and 6 bases from J, with 13 bases between. This CDR3 has 14 residues.

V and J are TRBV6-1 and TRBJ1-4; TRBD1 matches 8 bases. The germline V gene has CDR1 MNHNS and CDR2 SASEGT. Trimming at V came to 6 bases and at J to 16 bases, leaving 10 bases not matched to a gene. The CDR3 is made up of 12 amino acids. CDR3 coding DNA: TGTGCCAGCAGCTTGGACAGACAGGGGCGGTTTTTT. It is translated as CASSLDRQGRFF.

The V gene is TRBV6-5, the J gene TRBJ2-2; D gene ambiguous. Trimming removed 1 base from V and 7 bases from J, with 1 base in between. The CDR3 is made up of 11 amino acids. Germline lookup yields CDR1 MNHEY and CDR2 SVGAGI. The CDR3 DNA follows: TGTGCCAGCAGTTACTTCGGGGAGCTGTTTTTT. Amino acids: CASSYFGELFF.

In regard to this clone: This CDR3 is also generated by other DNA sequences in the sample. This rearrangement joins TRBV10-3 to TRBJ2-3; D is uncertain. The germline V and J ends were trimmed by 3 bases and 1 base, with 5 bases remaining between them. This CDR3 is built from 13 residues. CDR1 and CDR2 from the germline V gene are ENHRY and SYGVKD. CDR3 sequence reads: CAISERGTDTQYF. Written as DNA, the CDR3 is TGTGCCATCAGTGAACGGGGCACAGATACGCAGTATTTT.

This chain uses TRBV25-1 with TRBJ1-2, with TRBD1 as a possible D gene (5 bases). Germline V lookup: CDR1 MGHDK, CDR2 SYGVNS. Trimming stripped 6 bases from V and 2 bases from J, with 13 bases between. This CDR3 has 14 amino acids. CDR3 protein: CASRKAQGNYGYTF. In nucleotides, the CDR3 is TGTGCCAGCAGGAAGGCGCAGGGCAACTATGGCTACACCTTC.

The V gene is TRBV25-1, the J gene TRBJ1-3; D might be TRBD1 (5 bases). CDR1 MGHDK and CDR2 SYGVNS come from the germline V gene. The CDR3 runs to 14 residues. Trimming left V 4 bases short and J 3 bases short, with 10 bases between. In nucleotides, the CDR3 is TGTGCCAGCAGTGTTTGGACAAGTGGAAACACCATATATTTT. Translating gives CASSVWTSGNTIYF.

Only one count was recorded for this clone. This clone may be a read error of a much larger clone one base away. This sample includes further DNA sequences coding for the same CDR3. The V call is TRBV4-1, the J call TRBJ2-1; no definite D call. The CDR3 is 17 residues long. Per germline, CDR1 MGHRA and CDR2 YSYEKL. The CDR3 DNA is TGCGCCAGCAGTCAAGGTATTGTACGGGCCGATTACAATGAGCAGTTCTTC. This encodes CASSQGIVRADYNEQFF.

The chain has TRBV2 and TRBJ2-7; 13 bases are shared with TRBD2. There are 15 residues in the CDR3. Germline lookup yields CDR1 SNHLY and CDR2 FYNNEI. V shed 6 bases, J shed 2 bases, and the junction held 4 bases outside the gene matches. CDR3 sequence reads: CASREGTSGTYEQYF. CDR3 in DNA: TGTGCCAGCAGGGAGGGGACTAGCGGGACCTACGAGCAGTACTTC.

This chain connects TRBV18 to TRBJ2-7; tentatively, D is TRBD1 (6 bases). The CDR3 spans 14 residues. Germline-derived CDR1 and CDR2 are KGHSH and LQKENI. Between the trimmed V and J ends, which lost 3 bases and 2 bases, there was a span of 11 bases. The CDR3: CASSPNRTAYEQYF. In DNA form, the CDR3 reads TGTGCCAGCTCACCGAATCGGACAGCCTACGAGCAGTACTTC.

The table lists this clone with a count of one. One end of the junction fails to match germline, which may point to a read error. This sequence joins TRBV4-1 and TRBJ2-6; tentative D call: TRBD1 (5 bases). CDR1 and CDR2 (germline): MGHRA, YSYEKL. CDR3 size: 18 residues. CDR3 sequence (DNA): TGCGCCAGCAGCCAAGCCCAGGGCCCCTACTCTGGTGCCAACGTCCTGACTTTC. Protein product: CASSQAQGPYSGANVLTF.

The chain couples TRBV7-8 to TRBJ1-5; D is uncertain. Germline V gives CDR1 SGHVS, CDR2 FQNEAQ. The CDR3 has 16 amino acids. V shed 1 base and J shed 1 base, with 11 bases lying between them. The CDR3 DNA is TGTGCCAGCAGCTTAGGCTGGCAGTTAAGCAATCAGCCCCAGCATTTT. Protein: CASSLGWQLSNQPQHF.

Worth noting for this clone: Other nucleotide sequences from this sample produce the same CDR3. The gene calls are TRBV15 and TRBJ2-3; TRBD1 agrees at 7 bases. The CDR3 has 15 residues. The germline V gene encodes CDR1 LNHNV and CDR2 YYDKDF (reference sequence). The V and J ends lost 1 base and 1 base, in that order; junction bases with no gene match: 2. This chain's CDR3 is CATSRGTGGTDTQYF. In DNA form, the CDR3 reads TGTGCCACCAGCAGAGGGACAGGCGGCACAGATACGCAGTATTTT.

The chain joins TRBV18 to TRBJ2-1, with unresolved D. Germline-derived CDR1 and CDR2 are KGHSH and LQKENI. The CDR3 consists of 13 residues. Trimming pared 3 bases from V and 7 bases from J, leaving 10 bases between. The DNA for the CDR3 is TGTGCCAGCTCACCCAATCGAGAAAATGAGCAGTTCTTC. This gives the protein CASSPNRENEQFF.

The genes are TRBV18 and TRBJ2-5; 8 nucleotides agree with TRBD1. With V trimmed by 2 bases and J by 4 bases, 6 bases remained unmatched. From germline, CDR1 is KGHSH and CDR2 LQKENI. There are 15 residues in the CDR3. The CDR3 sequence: CASSPGQGGSETQYF. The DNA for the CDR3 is TGTGCCAGCTCACCAGGACAGGGTGGATCAGAGACCCAGTACTTC.

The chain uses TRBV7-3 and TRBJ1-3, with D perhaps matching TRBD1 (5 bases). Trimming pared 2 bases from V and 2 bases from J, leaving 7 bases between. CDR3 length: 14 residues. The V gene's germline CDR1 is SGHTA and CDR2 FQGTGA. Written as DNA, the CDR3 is TGTGCCAGCAGCTTAGGGACCGCTGGAAACACCATATATTTT. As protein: CASSLGTAGNTIYF. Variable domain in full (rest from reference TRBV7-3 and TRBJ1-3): GAGVSQTPSNKVTEKGKYVELRCDPISGHTALYWYRQSLGQGPEFLIYFQGTGAADDSGLPNDRFFAVRPEGSVSTLKIQRTERGDSAVYLCASSLGTAGNTIYFGEGSWLTVV.

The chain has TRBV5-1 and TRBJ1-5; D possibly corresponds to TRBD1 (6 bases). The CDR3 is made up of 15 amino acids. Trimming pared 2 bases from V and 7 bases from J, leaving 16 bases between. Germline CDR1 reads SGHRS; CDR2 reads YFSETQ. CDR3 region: CASSLEQGMDQPQHF. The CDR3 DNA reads TGCGCCAGCAGCTTAGAACAGGGAATGGACCAGCCCCAGCATTTT.

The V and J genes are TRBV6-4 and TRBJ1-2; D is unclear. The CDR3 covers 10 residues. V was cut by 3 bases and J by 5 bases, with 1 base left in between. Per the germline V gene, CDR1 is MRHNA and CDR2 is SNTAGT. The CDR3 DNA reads TGTGCCAGCAGTGAATATGGCTACACCTTC. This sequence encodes CASSEYGYTF.

The CDR3 loop is CASRRGGLSNQPQHF. The CDR3 DNA reads TGTGCCAGCCGAAGGGGGGGTTTAAGCAATCAGCCCCAGCATTTT. V usage is TRBV28 and J usage is TRBJ1-5, with D possibly matching TRBD1 (6 bases). The V end lost 8 bases, the J end lost 1 base, and 15 bases lay between the germline ends. This CDR3 has 15 residues. Germline values: CDR1 MDHEN, CDR2 SYDVKM.